A selection of T cell receptor beta chains follows, all from one sample in a study of human T cells and chemical hapten exposure. Each CDR3 protein gets one entry after TCRdb re-called the RACE reads with MiXCR. The sample consists of about 190,000 distinct CDR3 sequences, about 25% of them appearing once. Sample: whole blood, taken in connection with sensitization to the hapten diphenylcyclopropenone (DPC). The receptors shown here come from a woman in her thirties or forties with alopecia areata. Some clones in this sample may be carry-over from other donors' samples. Both conserved end residues are part of each CDR3. The order of the fields is CDR3 protein, CDR3 DNA, D gene, J gene, V gene, clone size. A D gene is named only where the DNA matches it firmly. The listing skips clone size in some rows; elsewhere it reads once, few, many or a size class.

CDR3aa: CASRRTGVSGYTF; CDR3nt: TGTGCCAGCAGGCGGACAGGGGTGAGCGGCTACACCTTC; d_gene: TRBD1; j_gene: TRBJ1-2; v_gene: TRBV2; abundance: few
CDR3aa: CASSLSGRGDTQYF; CDR3nt: TGTGCCAGCAGTTTAAGCGGGAGGGGAGATACGCAGTATTTT; d_gene: TRBD2; j_gene: TRBJ2-3; v_gene: TRBV28; abundance: -
CDR3aa: CASSPGTPPYGYTF; CDR3nt: TGTGCCAGCAGTCCCGGGACACCCCCCTATGGCTACACCTTC; d_gene: -; j_gene: TRBJ1-2; v_gene: TRBV12-3/TRBV12-4; abundance: few
CDR3aa: CASSPGIEAFF; CDR3nt: TGTGCCAGCAGCCCAGGTATAGAAGCTTTCTTT; d_gene: -; j_gene: TRBJ1-1; v_gene: TRBV7-9; abundance: few
CDR3aa: CSVRDNSYEQYF; CDR3nt: TGCAGCGTCCGGGACAACTCCTACGAGCAGTACTTC; d_gene: -; j_gene: TRBJ2-7; v_gene: TRBV29-1; abundance: many
CDR3aa: CASSLDSRNPYEQYF; CDR3nt: TGTGCCAGCAGCTTAGATAGCCGGAACCCCTACGAGCAGTACTTC; d_gene: -; j_gene: TRBJ2-7; v_gene: TRBV7-2; abundance: -
CDR3aa: CASSAQPGGTNTEAFF; CDR3nt: TGCGCCAGCAGCGCACAACCGGGAGGGACGAACACTGAAGCTTTCTTT; d_gene: -; j_gene: TRBJ1-1; v_gene: TRBV5-1; abundance: -
CDR3aa: CASSPLVNEQFF; CDR3nt: TGTGCCAGCAGCCCGCTTGTTAATGAGCAGTTCTTC; d_gene: -; j_gene: TRBJ2-1; v_gene: TRBV7-3; abundance: many
CDR3aa: CASSLGWGGFSEQFF; CDR3nt: TGTGCCAGCAGTTTAGGTTGGGGGGGATTCAGTGAGCAGTTCTTC; d_gene: TRBD2; j_gene: TRBJ2-1; v_gene: TRBV27; abundance: -
CDR3aa: CASSLGASGRRGNEQFF; CDR3nt: TGTGCCAGCAGCCTTGGGGCTAGCGGGAGAAGGGGCAATGAGCAGTTCTTC; d_gene: TRBD2; j_gene: TRBJ2-1; v_gene: TRBV6-2/TRBV6-3; abundance: -
CDR3aa: CVSSPEAANYGYTF; CDR3nt: TGTGTCAGCTCACCAGAAGCGGCTAACTATGGCTACACCTTC; d_gene: -; j_gene: TRBJ1-2; v_gene: TRBV18; abundance: -
CDR3aa: CASSVQGGTNFYNEQFF; CDR3nt: TGTGCCAGCAGCGTTCAAGGCGGGACCAATTTTTACAATGAGCAGTTCTTC; d_gene: -; j_gene: TRBJ2-1; v_gene: TRBV9; abundance: -
CDR3aa: CSANTGTGVWGDTQYF; CDR3nt: TGCAGTGCTAACACCGGGACAGGGGTTTGGGGAGATACGCAGTATTTT; d_gene: TRBD1; j_gene: TRBJ2-3; v_gene: TRBV20-1; abundance: few
CDR3aa: CASSQDSSGPYEQYF; CDR3nt: TGCGCCAGCAGCCAAGATTCCAGCGGTCCCTACGAGCAGTACTTC; d_gene: -; j_gene: TRBJ2-7; v_gene: TRBV4-3; abundance: few
CDR3aa: CATSGRGYGYTF; CDR3nt: TGTGCCACCAGCGGGAGGGGCTATGGCTACACCTTC; d_gene: -; j_gene: TRBJ1-2; v_gene: TRBV15; abundance: many
CDR3aa: CASSPVGFETQYF; CDR3nt: TGTGCCAGCAGTCCGGTGGGGTTTGAGACCCAGTACTTC; d_gene: -; j_gene: TRBJ2-5; v_gene: TRBV25-1; abundance: few
CDR3aa: CASSERQGKDTQYF; CDR3nt: TGTGCCAGCAGTGAAAGGCAGGGTAAAGATACGCAGTATTTT; d_gene: -; j_gene: TRBJ2-3; v_gene: TRBV2; abundance: -
CDR3aa: CSARDRLEQYF; CDR3nt: TGCAGTGCTCGGGACCGTCTTGAGCAGTACTTC; d_gene: -; j_gene: TRBJ2-7; v_gene: TRBV20-1; abundance: few
CDR3aa: CASRDGTGSSGANVLTF; CDR3nt: TGTGCCAGCAGAGACGGGACGGGGAGCTCTGGGGCCAACGTCCTGACTTTC; d_gene: -; j_gene: TRBJ2-6; v_gene: TRBV6-1; abundance: -
CDR3aa: CAIGGQGNNQPQHF; CDR3nt: TGCGCCATTGGAGGGCAGGGGAACAATCAGCCCCAGCATTTT; d_gene: -; j_gene: TRBJ1-5; v_gene: TRBV7-9; abundance: many
CDR3aa: CASQAHSGNTIYF; CDR3nt: TGTGCCAGCCAAGCACACTCTGGAAACACCATATATTTT; d_gene: -; j_gene: TRBJ1-3; v_gene: TRBV21-1; abundance: few
CDR3aa: CASSPGLADTQYF; CDR3nt: TGTGCCAGCAGTCCGGGACTTGCAGATACGCAGTATTTT; d_gene: -; j_gene: TRBJ2-3; v_gene: TRBV2; abundance: -